This entry describes one TCR beta chain. This clone has only one observation. Its recognized antigen is unknown. Per-base qualities were not stored, and no clone one base away is much larger. These data belong to a study of cytomegalovirus exposure and HLA in healthy donors (dated by TCRdb to about 2017). Regarding the research as a whole: An earlier analysis of roughly 570 of the donors reported 276 Gb of sequence data and around 110 million unique TCR beta sequences obtained from roughly 170 million T cells. Approximately 300 gigabases of sequencing data and 91 million or so unique TCR sequences made up an early release that covered several hundred HLA-typed donors. Of the roughly 400 genotyped donors, over 65% fell in the genetic ancestry cluster associated with self-reported Caucasian donors. The aim of the study was to test whether cataloging public T cell receptors could identify signatures of past pathogen exposure. The study profiled the T cell repertoires of about 640 subjects by immunosequencing and related them to cytomegalovirus serostatus. In addition to the first cohort of roughly 670 subjects, a separate validation cohort of 120 different subjects was used. To predict cytomegalovirus infection status, the study combined high-throughput TCR immunosequencing, statistical association of individual TCRs with disease status, and machine learning. In a later analysis, previously published TCR beta repertoires from some 640 donors were re-analyzed and high-resolution HLA genotyping was added so that TCR occurrence patterns could be studied. In the later analysis, no new phenotypic data were used to find candidate immune exposures; instead, reliance was placed on TCR beta sequences and their occurrence across donors. An earlier analysis of 587 of the donors used high-throughput TCR beta sequencing to judge whether each TCR beta V gene segment behaved as functional or pseudogenic. Alongside the repertoire data, information on donor age, sex, ethnicity and CMV serostatus was compiled. In a later genetic analysis, genome-wide SNP genotypes for about three fifths of the roughly 670 donors were used, and that subset was treated as a discovery cohort. All discovery cohort repertoires had been generated using a single sequencing platform. HLA typing covered class I and class II loci at four-digit resolution. Typing coverage varied by locus: 629-630 donors for A, B, C, DRB1 and DQB1; more than 500 for DQA1; some 610 for DPA1; fewer than 480 for DPB1. Four to six DR-DQ haplotypes were handled as single units for association and clustering, since linkage in the cohort was strong. Among some 410 genotyped donors of the cohort, an average of approximately 240,000 unique TCR beta nucleotide sequences was sequenced per donor, of which about 19% were non-productive. Overall results and qualifications from the work: A later analysis found that most CMV-associated TCR beta chains appeared HLA-restricted, with HLA associations seemingly driven largely by CMV exposure. According to the authors, the approach could potentially be generalized to other disease states and immunological phenotypes. Because counts were too low, around 17 rarely observed V segments, including chromosome 9 orphons, were left out of the earlier analysis of several hundred of the donors. CMV serostatus was the only immune exposure information available for the cohort. Roughly uniform sequencing depth across donors was assumed in presence/absence analyses, although this assumption may not hold. A group of highly shared sequence variants was considered likely to be a technical artifact of the sequencing pipeline. Several of the top co-occurrence clusters appeared to be linked to parvovirus B19, influenza, CMV and Epstein-Barr virus, according to a later analysis. A later analysis found that HLA-associated TCR beta chains were more clonally expanded and had lower generation probabilities than equally common non-associated chains. In a later genetic analysis, fewer N-insertions in productive TCRs were reported among donors in an Asian-associated ancestry cluster than the approximately 670-donor mean. Assigning TCR associations to individual alleles was difficult when HLA alleles, especially DR and DQ, strongly co-occurred. Most TCR sequences were observed very rarely across donors, whereas some public TCRs were present in many individuals. A few of the identified cytomegalovirus-associated TCR beta chains were confirmed in vitro to be specific for cytomegalovirus antigens. An association between a missense DCLRE1C variant and V-gene and J-gene trimming of TCR beta chains was found in a later genetic analysis and replicated in an independent cohort. In an earlier analysis of some 540 of the donors, most TCR beta V segments appeared in productive rearrangements about 87% or about 30% of the time, broadly matching IMGT annotations. The cohort was sequenced for TCR beta chains only, and without alpha or paired-chain data the features that could be detected were limited. Specific HLA alleles were associated with around 18,000 TCR beta sequences at a false discovery rate of 0.05 in a later analysis. Because HLA typing was unavailable for some donors at each locus, only the typed subset was used in association tests. A total of about 180 TCR beta chains were listed by the study as associated with cytomegalovirus. In a later analysis, TCR association rates were found to vary across HLA loci, with the most associated TCRs seen for DRB1 alleles and the fewest for HLA-C alleles. Linkage disequilibrium might explain the correlated functional status among segregating V segments, but an unknown experimental factor could not be excluded. The classifier was reported to diagnose cytomegalovirus status with high specificity and sensitivity in both the original cohort and the validation cohort. A further reported finding was that TCR beta sequences accurately predicted the HLA-A and HLA-B alleles for most subjects in the first cohort.

In total, roughly 670 healthy bone marrow donors made up the cohort. At the time of sampling, every cohort member was nominally healthy, though immune exposures that went unrecorded were likely present. The donor was CMV seronegative and belonged to the group of approximately 320 seronegative cohort members. Each donor provided a peripheral blood sample, and peripheral blood mononuclear cells were used for TCR beta sequencing. The Qiagen DNeasy Blood Extraction Kit was used to extract genomic DNA from the blood cell samples. The library came from the immunoSEQ multiplex PCR assay. The multiplex PCR relied on a mix of 60 forward primers for TCR Vbeta segments and 13 reverse primers for TCR Jbeta segments. A multiplex PCR assay on genomic DNA amplified the CDR3 region of rearranged TCR beta genes. On the Illumina HiSeq System, the amplified TCR beta libraries were sequenced as 87-base-pair reads. From the authors' description of their analysis: A later analysis counted some 74 million unique TCR beta chains across the 666 repertoires, and roughly 11 million of these chains were shared by at least two donors. A nearest-neighbor algorithm error-corrected the raw reads and collapsed the reads into unique sequences, merging closely related sequences to remove PCR and sequencing errors. CDR3 sequences were aligned to IMGT reference sequences to assign V, D and J gene segments. For a sequence to be retained, a match of at least six nucleotides was required to both a V gene segment and a J gene segment. A rearrangement was called productive if the CDR3 had no stop codons and remained in frame with V and J, and every other rearrangement was called non-productive. Following IMGT convention, CDR3 was defined as the stretch from the second conserved V-encoded cysteine up to the conserved J-encoded phenylalanine. The earlier analysis of about 570 of the donors excluded any sequence lacking an unambiguous match to a single V gene segment. In an earlier analysis of 500 to 750 of the donors, V segments were called functional above 56.7% productive rearrangements and were called segregating when the between-donor standard deviation exceeded 5%. To diagnose cytomegalovirus status from the catalog of TCR beta chain sequences, a statistical classification framework was built. In a later analysis, V and J genes were assigned by comparing TCR nucleotide sequences against IMGT/GENE-DB human TR gene sequences. A later analysis assigned CDR3 sequences and most-parsimonious VDJ recombination scenarios with the TCRdist pipeline. A later analysis defined each TCR beta chain by its CDR3 amino acid sequence plus V-gene family, and excluded reads lacking a unique V-gene family. In a later analysis, 450 to 600 highly shared, low-generation-probability nucleotide sequences were removed to address suspected cross-contamination and a sequencing artifact. A later analysis calculated a clonal expansion index for each public chain from normalized within-repertoire ranks of inferred template counts. In a later analysis, generation probabilities were computed with a VDJ recombination model fitted to out-of-frame rearrangements, and the resulting probabilities were checked against IGoR. In a later analysis, hypergeometric tests were used to score TCR-TCR, TCR-HLA and TCR-CMV co-occurrence, with a repertoire-size bias correction applied to TCR pairs. In a later analysis, false discovery rates were estimated by permuting HLA or CMV assignments 20 times. In a later analysis, co-occurring TCRs were grouped using DBSCAN, and TCRdist sequence similarity was added for clustering within HLA-allele-positive subsets. Repertoires with fewer than 30,000 or more than 120,000 public chains were left out of co-occurrence clustering, as were a handful of repertoires with anomalous nucleotide sharing. What TCRdb holds here is the immuneACCESS table cut down to in-frame rearrangements. Part of the clones is not present; checked against another copy, under half of the missing clones reflect an unresolved V gene, and the others are unexplained. That table furnishes V, J and clone size, whereas the DNA furnished D and trimming. The sample includes about 160,000 clones, with less than 90% observed a single time. Of the sample, roughly 1.9% falls within the top ten clones.

This TCR derives from a young woman in good health and CMV-seronegative. Material for sequencing was PBMCs.

The CDR3 corresponds to CASSPRRGGRYEQYF. Here is the DNA: TGTGCCAGCAGCCCGAGGAGGGGAGGGCGGTACGAGCAGTACTTC. The chain is made from TRBV28 and TRBJ2-7, and TRBD2 aligns with 7 junction nucleotides. The V end gives up 6 bases and the J end 4 bases, leaving 12 bases in the junction not matched to a gene. CDR1 and CDR2 were assigned from the germline V gene as MDHEN and SYDVKM. The CDR3 runs 15 amino acids, cysteine and phenylalanine included. The sequence is cut down to CDR3 DNA, 45 bases in frame from base 1.